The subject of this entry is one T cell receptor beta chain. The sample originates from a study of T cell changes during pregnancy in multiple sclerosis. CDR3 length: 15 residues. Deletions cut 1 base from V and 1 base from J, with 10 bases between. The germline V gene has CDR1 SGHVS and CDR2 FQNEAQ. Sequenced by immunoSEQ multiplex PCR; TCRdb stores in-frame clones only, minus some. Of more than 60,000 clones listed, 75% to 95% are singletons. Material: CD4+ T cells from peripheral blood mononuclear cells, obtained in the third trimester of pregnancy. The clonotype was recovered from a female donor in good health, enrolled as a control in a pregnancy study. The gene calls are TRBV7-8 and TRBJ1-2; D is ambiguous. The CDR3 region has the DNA TGTGCCAGCAGCTTAGAGTATCGGGGTAACTATGGCTACACCTTC. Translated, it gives CASSLEYRGNYGYTF.